This T cell receptor beta chain was retrieved from a study of blood T cell repertoires in COVID-19. Overall study: Samples of COVID-19 (acute and convalescent) were obtained from the United States, Italy and Spain. The cDNA or gDNA used as material had been derived from T cells, B-cell-depleted T cells, or PBMCs.

This study enrolled people aged about 18 to 100 from about 26 US geographic areas. The CDR3 length is 17 residues. The junction had 9 bases not matched to a gene; V was cut back by 0 bases and J by 4 bases. From germline, CDR1 is LNHDA and CDR2 SQIVND (reference sequence). In the original analysis: How many nucleated cells were present was estimated from reference gene primer amplification. Assay used: immunoSEQ multiplex PCR; TCRdb lists only in-frame clones, some missing. That table supplies the V and J calls and clone size; D and trimming were determined from the DNA. The data hold fewer than 350,000 clones, with roughly 88% observed a single time.

The clonotype comes from a woman in her thirties or forties with acute COVID-19. The chain uses TRBV19 and TRBJ2-3, with 8 bases matching TRBD1. Sequencing was carried out using PBMCs or T cells enriched from blood (not recorded which). DNA for the CDR3: TGTGCCAGTAGTATAGATCAAGCCAGGGGGCGGCCAGATACGCAGTATTTT. It yields the protein CASSIDQARGRPDTQYF.